This T cell receptor (beta chain) came from a study of OX40 agonist ivuxolimab in advanced cancers. Overall study findings and caveats: CD4+ and CD8+ blood T cells expanded clonally by week 6 at 0.1 to 3.0 mg/kg.

The germline gives CDR1 SNHLY, CDR2 FYNNEI. Trimming removed 3 bases from V and 2 bases from J, with 11 bases in between. This CDR3 comprises 14 residues. Method: immunoSEQ multiplex PCR; TCRdb's copy keeps in-frame clones and lacks some. The table lists fewer than 20,000 clones, around nine tenths of them singletons, with approximately 20% in the top ten. Comment on this clone: Its specificity is unknown.

This TCR came from an adult with an advanced solid tumor such as melanoma, head and neck, liver or kidney cancer. The chain is built from TRBV2 and TRBJ2-7; D tentatively fits TRBD1 or TRBD2 (5 bases each). Sequenced material: CD4+ or CD8+ T cells sorted from blood, taken in a trial of the OX40 agonist ivuxolimab. CDR3 bases: TGTGCCAGCAGTGAGGGCAGGGAGACCTACGAGCAGTACTTC. Residues: CASSEGRETYEQYF.